These T cell receptor beta chains were read from a single sample in a study of blood T cell repertoires in COVID-19. Generated by immunoSEQ multiplex PCR, the TCRdb table keeps only in-frame clones and is missing some. The sample lists fewer than 250,000 clones; roughly 80% were seen once. The sequencing input was peripheral blood. The receptors shown here come from a woman older than 75 with COVID-19, enrolled during active disease. Both conserved end residues are part of each CDR3. A D gene is named only where the DNA matches it firmly. Clone size appears in some rows only: once, few, many, or a class for an expanded clone.

CDR3: CSVQGEEKLFF
DNA: TGCAGCGTCCAGGGGGAGGAAAAACTGTTTTTT
V: TRBV20-1
D: TRBD1
J: TRBJ1-4
size: -

CDR3: CASSPAAGRQPQHF
DNA: TGTGCCAGCAGCCCGGCGGCAGGGCGACAGCCCCAGCATTTT
V: TRBV3-1/TRBV3-2
D: -
J: TRBJ1-5
size: -

CDR3: CASSLRRATGSSGANVLTF
DNA: TGTGCCAGCAGCTTACGAAGGGCGACAGGGAGCTCTGGGGCCAACGTCCTGACTTTC
V: TRBV7-9
D: TRBD1
J: TRBJ2-6
size: -

CDR3: CASSSSGGAVNEQFF
DNA: TGTGCCAGCAGCTCTAGCGGGGGGGCGGTAAATGAGCAGTTCTTC
V: TRBV7-8
D: TRBD2
J: TRBJ2-1
size: few

CDR3: CASSPLTGDTEAFF
DNA: TGTGCCAGCTCACCACTGACAGGGGATACTGAAGCTTTCTTT
V: TRBV18
D: TRBD1
J: TRBJ1-1
size: -

CDR3: CASSQDLGGASEAFF
DNA: TGCGCCAGCAGCCAAGACCTGGGCGGGGCCAGTGAAGCTTTCTTT
V: TRBV4-3
D: -
J: TRBJ1-1
size: -

CDR3: CASTGSGGSTDTQYF
DNA: TGTGCCAGCACCGGTTCAGGGGGAAGTACAGATACGCAGTATTTT
V: TRBV25-1
D: TRBD1
J: TRBJ2-3
size: once

CDR3: CASSLSGEKLFF
DNA: TGTGCCAGCAGCTTATCCGGGGAAAAACTGTTTTTT
V: TRBV7-9
D: -
J: TRBJ1-4
size: few

CDR3: CASSYSEQNQPQHF
DNA: TGTGCCAGCAGTTACTCTGAACAAAATCAGCCCCAGCATTTT
V: TRBV6-6
D: -
J: TRBJ1-5
size: once

CDR3: CASSLDRDQPQHF
DNA: TGTGCCAGCAGCTTAGACAGGGATCAGCCCCAGCATTTT
V: TRBV7-8
D: -
J: TRBJ1-5
size: -

CDR3: CASSQALTGSSNSPLHF
DNA: TGTGCCAGCAGCCAAGCACTGACAGGGTCATCTAATTCACCCCTCCACTTT
V: TRBV3-1/TRBV3-2
D: TRBD1
J: TRBJ1-6
size: once

CDR3: CATGRSGGTDTQYF
DNA: TGTGCCACCGGTCGTAGCGGGGGGACAGATACGCAGTATTTT
V: TRBV24-1
D: TRBD2
J: TRBJ2-3
size: -

CDR3: CASSLVRTGDGYTF
DNA: TGTGCCAGCAGCTTAGTCCGGACAGGTGATGGCTACACCTTC
V: TRBV7-2
D: TRBD1
J: TRBJ1-2
size: -

CDR3: CASSRDTANYGYTF
DNA: TGTGCCAGCTCACGGGACACAGCTAACTATGGCTACACCTTC
V: TRBV18
D: -
J: TRBJ1-2
size: once